What follows is one T cell receptor (beta chain) and its context. This specimen comes from a study of T cell changes during pregnancy in multiple sclerosis. TCRdb keeps only in-frame clones here, not all; method: immunoSEQ multiplex PCR. The sample has about 40,000 clones, 94% seen once. V lost 6 bases and J 4 bases, leaving 7 bases between the germline ends. The germline V gene has CDR1 WNHNN and CDR2 SYGVQD (reference sequence). CDR3 length: 12 amino acids. The TCR sequence derives from a female donor with multiple sclerosis, enrolled in a pregnancy study. This specimen consisted of CD4+ T cells from peripheral blood mononuclear cells, obtained after pregnancy. J is TRBJ1-5 and V is TRBV10-1; unclear D gene. DNA for the CDR3: TGCGCCAGCAGGTACAGAAATCAGCCCCAGCATTTT. Its translation is CASRYRNQPQHF.